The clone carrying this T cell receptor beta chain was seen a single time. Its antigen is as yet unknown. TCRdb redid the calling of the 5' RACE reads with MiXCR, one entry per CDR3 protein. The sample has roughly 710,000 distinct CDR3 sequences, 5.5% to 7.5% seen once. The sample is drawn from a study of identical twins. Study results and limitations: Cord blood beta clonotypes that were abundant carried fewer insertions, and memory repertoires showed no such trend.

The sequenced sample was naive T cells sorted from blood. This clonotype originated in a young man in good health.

The CDR3 bases are TGTGCCTGGAACACCGGGGGGCCCCAGCATTTT. Amino acids: CAWNTGGPQHF. The rearrangement uses TRBV30 and TRBJ1-5; possibly TRBD1 for D (5 bases). This CDR3 has 11 amino acids. Germline values: CDR1 GTSNPN, CDR2 SVGIG (reference sequence). Trimming took off 4 bases at V and 9 bases at J, with 10 bases between the two ends.